The 13 T cell receptor beta chains in this list originate from one sample, sequenced in a study of a mutant IDH1 vaccine in newly diagnosed glioma. The time point here: week 23, last vaccination. Vaccinated patients received 300 ug of mutant IDH1 20-mer peptide per dose, with topical imiquimod. Antigens for these TCRs are unknown. Sequenced by immunoSEQ multiplex PCR; TCRdb stores in-frame clones only, minus some. The sample comprises about 56,000 clones, over 70% of which are singletons, and under 1.5% rests with the top ten. The input for sequencing was PBMCs, taken from a glioma patient whose treatment included an IDH1 peptide vaccine. These receptors originate from a man aged 35 to 55 with glioma.

The rearrangement joins TRBV4-1 to TRBJ2-7; 8 nucleotides agree with TRBD2. The CDR3 length is 15 residues. Trimming took 4 bases from V and 6 from J; bases not matched to a gene: 11. Germline CDR1 reads MGHRA; CDR2 reads YSYEKL. The CDR3 reads CASSPDGRGNLEQYF. The CDR3 DNA sequence: TGCGCCAGCAGCCCTGACGGGAGGGGGAATCTCGAGCAGTACTTC.

J is TRBJ1-2 and V is TRBV6-6; D uncertain. Germline assignment: CDR1 MNHNY and CDR2 SVGAGI (reference sequence). The CDR3 totals 13 residues. V dropped 0 bases and J dropped 7 bases, with 9 bases sitting between them. DNA of the CDR3: TGTGCCAGCAGTTACTCGGGAGGTGCTGGCTACACCTTC. Translated, it gives CASSYSGGAGYTF.

The chain carries TRBV6-6 and TRBJ2-7; TRBD1 matches at 8 bases. V shed 7 bases and J 0 bases; nucleotides not matched to a gene: 5. The V gene's germline CDR1 is MNHNY and CDR2 SVGAGI (reference sequence). The CDR3 covers 14 residues. The CDR3 bases are TGTGCCAGCATCACAGGGGGGAACTCCTACGAGCAGTACTTC. Translating it yields CASITGGNSYEQYF.

J is TRBJ2-7 and V is TRBV11-2, with a possible D match to TRBD2 (5 bases). V was clipped by 6 bases and J by 8 bases, with 14 bases between them. Germline V lookup: CDR1 SGHAT, CDR2 FQNNGV. The length of the CDR3 is 12 residues. The CDR3 sequence: CASSPAGSKQYF. The CDR3 DNA reads TGTGCCAGCAGTCCCGCTGGGAGCAAGCAGTACTTC.

The rearrangement uses TRBV6-4 and TRBJ2-3; TRBD1 might be the D (8 bases). The CDR3 length is 12 residues. Trimming removed 4 bases at V and 11 bases at J, with 13 bases between. CDR1 MRHNA and CDR2 SNTAGT come from the germline V gene. CDR3 nucleotides: TGTGCCAGCAGTGGGGAGGGGACAGGGCAGTATTTT. It specifies CASSGEGTGQYF.

This clone has just a few counts. This chain connects TRBV6-1 to TRBJ2-3, with D hard to call. V was shortened by 8 bases and J by 3 bases, with 12 bases between the two germline ends. The CDR3 has 13 residues. Per germline, CDR1 MNHNS and CDR2 SASEGT. The CDR3 DNA follows: TGTGCCAGCGGGCGGTCCCGGACAGATACGCAGTATTTT. It translates to CASGRSRTDTQYF.

The V call is TRBV5-6, the J call TRBJ1-5; the D is unclear. The germline V gene has CDR1 SGHDT and CDR2 YYEEEE. This CDR3 has 15 amino acids. With 1 base removed from V and 3 bases from J, the gap between germline ends came to 11 bases. The CDR3: CASSLYETINQPQHF. The CDR3 bases are TGTGCCAGCAGCTTGTACGAAACTATCAATCAGCCCCAGCATTTT.

The chain couples TRBV6-1 to TRBJ2-2; D might be TRBD1 (6 bases). Looked up from germline, CDR1 is MNHNS and CDR2 is SASEGT. CDR3 length equals 13 residues. With 6 bases removed from V and 6 bases from J, the gap between germline ends came to 11 bases. For the CDR3, the DNA is TGTGCCAGCAGAACAGGGCCTGCCGGGGAGCTGTTTTTT. Its translation: CASRTGPAGELFF.

V and J are TRBV7-2 and TRBJ2-5; perhaps D is TRBD1 or TRBD2 (6 bases each). The CDR3 has 15 amino acids. The germline CDR1 and CDR2 sequences are SGHTA and FQGNSA. Between the trimmed V and J ends, which lost 3 bases and 3 bases, there was a span of 14 bases. In DNA, the CDR3 is TGTGCCAGCAGCTTCTATCGGGGGCAGGAAGAGACCCAGTACTTC. This translates into CASSFYRGQEETQYF.

The chain links TRBV11-2 to TRBJ2-3; 12 nucleotides agree with TRBD2. Germline-derived CDR1 and CDR2 are SGHAT and FQNNGV. The CDR3 contains 15 residues. The V segment lost 3 bases and the J segment 6 bases; nucleotides outside the gene matches: 4. CDR3 nucleotide sequence: TGTGCCAGCAGCTTCCTAGCGGGAGGGACGGATACGCAGTATTTT. This encodes CASSFLAGGTDTQYF.

V is TRBV6-5 and J is TRBJ2-7, with 9 bases lining up with TRBD1. The CDR3 spans 15 residues. J gave up 7 bases and V 0 bases, and 7 bases lay outside the gene matches. Germline V gene data show CDR1 as MNHEY and CDR2 as SVGAGI. Written as DNA, the CDR3 is TGTGCCAGCAGTTACTCTCCGGGACAGGGTTGGGAGCAGTACTTC. The encoded protein is CASSYSPGQGWEQYF.

This chain uses TRBV15 with TRBJ2-2; the match to TRBD2 covers 10 bases. This CDR3 has 17 amino acids. V was pared by 1 base and J by 6 bases, with 8 bases of the junction left unmatched. CDR1 and CDR2 (germline): LNHNV, YYDKDF (reference sequence). CDR3 protein: CATSRGPASGSAGELFF. The CDR3 bases are TGTGCCACCAGCAGAGGTCCGGCTAGCGGGAGTGCCGGGGAGCTGTTTTTT.

On this clone itself: An end of the junction does not agree with germline; a read error may underlie this. The chain employs TRBV7-9 and TRBJ2-7, with 8 bases that match TRBD2. From germline, CDR1 is SEHNR and CDR2 FQNEAQ (reference sequence). The CDR3 has 13 amino acids. The CDR3: CASSSGGPTSGLF. CDR3 nucleotide sequence: TGTGCCAGCAGCTCCGGCGGGCCAACTAGCGGTCTCTTC.